This T cell receptor beta chain stems from a study of blood T cell repertoires in COVID-19 (dated by TCRdb to about 2020). For the wider study: Samples from collaborators originated in the United States, Italy and Spain and spanned both the acute and convalescent phases of COVID-19. The material from the prospective study consisted of cDNA or gDNA derived from T cells, B-cell-depleted T cells, or PBMCs. The dataset comprised deeply sampled blood TCRbeta repertoires from subjects exposed to, actively infected with, or recovered from COVID-19. A freely available public database, intended as a resource for researchers studying the immune response to SARS-CoV-2, is where the repertoires were released. Samples came from the ongoing ImmuneRACE study (first 160 participants) plus 1,254 subjects from 6 global collaborators. The sample metadata nearly always contained a de-identified subject ID, COVID-19 status, age in years and sex. Where available, HLA class I and class II types were taken from metadata supplied by the sample provider and were not determined by assay-based typing.

Reading from cysteine to phenylalanine, the CDR3 counts 14 amino acids. CDR3 DNA is the only sequence kept; it has 42 bases, read in frame from the first base. After removal of 6 bases from V and 2 bases from J, the junction retains 5 bases not matched to a gene. Based on the germline V gene (reference sequence), the CDR1 and CDR2 sequences are LNHDA and SQIVND. Findings and caveats that apply to the study as a whole: The quantity of clinical and demographic metadata differed by source and by participant and was supplied without curation.

As concerns this clone: This receptor's antigen is unknown. No base quality information exists; no much larger clone differs at one position.

TCRbeta CDR3 regions were amplified from genomic DNA by means of the immunoSEQ Assay, a bias-controlled multiplex PCR. For the original study's pipeline: The number of nucleated cells in each sample was estimated by amplification of reference gene primers within the assay. To quantify the absolute abundance of each unique TCRbeta CDR3 rearrangement, sequence reads were collapsed and filtered. Productive Simpson clonality was computed per sample as the square root of Simpson's diversity index over productive rearrangements. Held by TCRdb, this immuneACCESS table contains in-frame sequences only and omits some clones. Under half of the omission traces to an unresolved V gene where checked; the cause of the rest is unknown. The V and J calls and clone size are taken from that table; D and trimming were inferred from the DNA. The sample has some 110,000 clones on record, roughly 89% of them singletons. The ten most abundant clones make up roughly 4.6% of the sample.

Collaborating institutions collected whole blood in K2EDTA tubes following their own protocols. For TCRbeta analysis, collaborators shipped samples as frozen whole blood, isolated PBMCs, or DNA extracted from either of those sample types. The V and J segments used are TRBV19 and TRBJ2-3, with TRBD1 matching 7 junction bases. The TCR sequence derives from a human donor in a cohort sampled during active COVID-19. The sequenced sample consisted of peripheral blood. The CDR3 region: CASSRQGTTDTQYF. The base sequence is TGTGCCAGTAGCCGACAGGGTACCACAGATACGCAGTATTTT.